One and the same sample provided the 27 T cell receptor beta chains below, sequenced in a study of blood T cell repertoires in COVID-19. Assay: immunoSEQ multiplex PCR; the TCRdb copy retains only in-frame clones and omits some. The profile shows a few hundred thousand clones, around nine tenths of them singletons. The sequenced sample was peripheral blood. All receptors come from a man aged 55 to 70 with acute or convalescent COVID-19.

CDR3 sequence (DNA): TGTGCCAGTAGTATTCGGGGGGGAGGGTCACCCCTCCACTTT. Translating it yields CASSIRGGGSPLHF. The chain combines TRBV19 with TRBJ1-6; D is possibly TRBD1 (5 bases). The CDR3 runs to 14 residues. Germline V gives CDR1 LNHDA, CDR2 SQIVND (reference sequence). Trimming took 3 bases from V and 10 from J, leaving 13 bases between them.

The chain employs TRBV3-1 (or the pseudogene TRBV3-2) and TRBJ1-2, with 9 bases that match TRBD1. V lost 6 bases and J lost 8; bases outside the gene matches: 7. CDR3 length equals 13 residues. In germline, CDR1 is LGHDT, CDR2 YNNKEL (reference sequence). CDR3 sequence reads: CASRQQGAQGYTF. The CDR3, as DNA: TGTGCCAGCAGGCAACAGGGGGCCCAAGGCTACACCTTC.

CDR3 protein: CASSLVWTERNQPQHF. In nucleotides, the CDR3 is TGTGCCAGCAGCTTAGTGTGGACAGAACGCAATCAGCCCCAGCATTTT. The genes are TRBV7-6 and TRBJ1-5; perhaps TRBD1 as D (6 bases). V dropped 1 base and J dropped 2 bases, with 12 bases sitting between them. This CDR3 contains 16 residues. The germline V gene encodes CDR1 SGHVS and CDR2 FNYEAQ.

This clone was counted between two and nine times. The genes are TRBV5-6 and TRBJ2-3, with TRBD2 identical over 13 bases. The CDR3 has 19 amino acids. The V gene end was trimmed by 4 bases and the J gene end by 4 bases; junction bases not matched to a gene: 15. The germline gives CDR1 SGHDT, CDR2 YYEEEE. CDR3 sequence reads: CASSISGLAGPGRADTQYF. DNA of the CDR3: TGTGCCAGCAGCATCTCGGGACTAGCGGGGCCGGGCAGGGCAGATACGCAGTATTTT.

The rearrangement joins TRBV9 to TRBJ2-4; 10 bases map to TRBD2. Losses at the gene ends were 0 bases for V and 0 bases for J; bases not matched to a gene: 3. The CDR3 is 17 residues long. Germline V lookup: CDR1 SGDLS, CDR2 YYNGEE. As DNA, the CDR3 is TGTGCCAGCAGCGTAGGAACTAGCGGGGTAGCCAAAAACATTCAGTACTTC. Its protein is CASSVGTSGVAKNIQYF.

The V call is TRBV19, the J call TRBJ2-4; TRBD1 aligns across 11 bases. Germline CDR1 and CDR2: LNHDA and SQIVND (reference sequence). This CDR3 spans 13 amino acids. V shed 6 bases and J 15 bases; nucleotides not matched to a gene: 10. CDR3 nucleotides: TGTGCCAGTAGACGGACAGGGGGCGCCGTTACGTACTTC. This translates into CASRRTGGAVTYF.

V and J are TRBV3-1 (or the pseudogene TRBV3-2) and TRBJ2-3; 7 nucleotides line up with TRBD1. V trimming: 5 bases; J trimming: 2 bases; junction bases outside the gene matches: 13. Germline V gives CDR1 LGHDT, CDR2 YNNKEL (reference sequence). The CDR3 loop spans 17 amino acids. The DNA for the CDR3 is TGTGCCAGCAGCGAATATGGACAGGTTGCCTCCACAGATACGCAGTATTTT. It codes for CASSEYGQVASTDTQYF.

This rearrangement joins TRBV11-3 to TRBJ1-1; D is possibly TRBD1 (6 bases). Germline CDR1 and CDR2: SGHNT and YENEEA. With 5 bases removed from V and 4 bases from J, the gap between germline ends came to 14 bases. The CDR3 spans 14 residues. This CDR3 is CASSPRGEGTEAFF. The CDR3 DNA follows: TGTGCCAGCAGCCCTAGGGGGGAGGGCACTGAAGCTTTCTTT.

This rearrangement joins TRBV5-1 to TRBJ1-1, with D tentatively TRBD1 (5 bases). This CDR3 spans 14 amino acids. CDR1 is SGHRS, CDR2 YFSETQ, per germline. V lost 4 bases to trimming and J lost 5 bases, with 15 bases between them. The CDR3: CASSRLSPGTEAFF. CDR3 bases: TGCGCCAGCAGCCGGCTCTCCCCAGGGACTGAAGCTTTCTTT.

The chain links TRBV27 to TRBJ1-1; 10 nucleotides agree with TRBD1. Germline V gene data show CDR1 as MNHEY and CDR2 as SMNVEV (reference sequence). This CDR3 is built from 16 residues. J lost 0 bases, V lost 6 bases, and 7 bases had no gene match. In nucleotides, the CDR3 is TGTGCCAGCAGATTCGGGACAGGGGCAATGAACACTGAAGCTTTCTTT. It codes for CASRFGTGAMNTEAFF.

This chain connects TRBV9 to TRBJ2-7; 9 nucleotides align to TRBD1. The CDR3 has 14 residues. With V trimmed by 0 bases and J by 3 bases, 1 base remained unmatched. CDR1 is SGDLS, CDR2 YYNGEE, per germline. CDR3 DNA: TGTGCCAGCAGCGTAGGGGGACAGGGCTACGAGCAGTACTTC. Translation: CASSVGGQGYEQYF.

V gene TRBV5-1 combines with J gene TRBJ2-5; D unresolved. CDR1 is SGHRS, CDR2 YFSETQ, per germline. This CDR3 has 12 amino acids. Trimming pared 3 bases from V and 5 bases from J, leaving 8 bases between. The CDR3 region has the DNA TGCGCCAGCAGCTACAGTGGGGAGACCCAGTACTTC. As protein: CASSYSGETQYF.

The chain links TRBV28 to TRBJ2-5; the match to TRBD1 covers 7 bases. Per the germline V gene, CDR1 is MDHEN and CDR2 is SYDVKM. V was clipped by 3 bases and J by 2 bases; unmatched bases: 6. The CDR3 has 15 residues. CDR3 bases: TGTGCCAGCAGTTTCGGGGCAGGGGGACAAGAGACCCAGTACTTC. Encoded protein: CASSFGAGGQETQYF.

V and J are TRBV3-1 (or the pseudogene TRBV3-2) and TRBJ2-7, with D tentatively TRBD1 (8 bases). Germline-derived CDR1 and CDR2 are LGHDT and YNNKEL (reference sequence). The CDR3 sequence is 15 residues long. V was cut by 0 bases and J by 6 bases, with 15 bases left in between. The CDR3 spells CASSQDLTGGGEQYF. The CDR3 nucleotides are TGTGCCAGCAGCCAAGATCTCACAGGGGGGGGCGAGCAGTACTTC.

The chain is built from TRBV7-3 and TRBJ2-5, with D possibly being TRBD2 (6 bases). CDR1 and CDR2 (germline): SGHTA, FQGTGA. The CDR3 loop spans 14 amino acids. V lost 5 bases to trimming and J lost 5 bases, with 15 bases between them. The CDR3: CASSPYPAGETQYF. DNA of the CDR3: TGTGCCAGCAGCCCCTACCCTGCGGGGGAGACCCAGTACTTC.

CDR3 loop: CASSPADRTDTQYF. DNA for the CDR3: TGCGCCAGCAGCCCGGCGGATAGGACAGATACGCAGTATTTT. This chain joins TRBV5-1 and TRBJ2-3; no firm D call. V lost 4 bases and J lost 3, with 12 bases in between. The germline gives CDR1 SGHRS, CDR2 YFSETQ. The CDR3 covers 14 residues.

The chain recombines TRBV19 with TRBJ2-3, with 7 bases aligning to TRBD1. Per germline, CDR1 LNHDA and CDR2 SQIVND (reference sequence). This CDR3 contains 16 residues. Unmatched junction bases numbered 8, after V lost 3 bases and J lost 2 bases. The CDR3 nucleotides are TGTGCCAGTAGTATGGGGTTTAGGGGGCCCACAGATACGCAGTATTTT. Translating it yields CASSMGFRGPTDTQYF.

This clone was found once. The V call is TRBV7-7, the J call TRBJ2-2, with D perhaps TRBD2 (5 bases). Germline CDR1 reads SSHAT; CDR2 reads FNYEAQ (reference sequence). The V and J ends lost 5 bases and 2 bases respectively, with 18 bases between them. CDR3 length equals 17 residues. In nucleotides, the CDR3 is TGTGCCAGCAGCCCTGGCGGGCCCTCCTTAAACACCGGGGAGCTGTTTTTT. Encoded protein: CASSPGGPSLNTGELFF.

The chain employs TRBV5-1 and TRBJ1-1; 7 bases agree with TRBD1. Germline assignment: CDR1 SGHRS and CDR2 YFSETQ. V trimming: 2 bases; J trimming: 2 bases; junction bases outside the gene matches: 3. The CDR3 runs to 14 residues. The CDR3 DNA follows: TGCGCCAGCAGCTTTAGGGGGCTCAACACTGAAGCTTTCTTT. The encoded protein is CASSFRGLNTEAFF.

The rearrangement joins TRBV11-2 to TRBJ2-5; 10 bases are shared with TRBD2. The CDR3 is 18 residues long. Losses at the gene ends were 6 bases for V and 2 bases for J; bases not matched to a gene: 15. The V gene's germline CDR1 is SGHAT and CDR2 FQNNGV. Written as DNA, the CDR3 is TGTGCCAGCAGTAGGCGGTTTAGCGGGGGGCCCCGACAAGAGACCCAGTACTTC. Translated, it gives CASSRRFSGGPRQETQYF.

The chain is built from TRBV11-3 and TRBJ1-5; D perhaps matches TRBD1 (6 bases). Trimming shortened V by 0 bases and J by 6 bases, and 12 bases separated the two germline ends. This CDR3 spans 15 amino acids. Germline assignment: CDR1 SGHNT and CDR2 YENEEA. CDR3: CASSLERTRGQPQHF. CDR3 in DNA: TGTGCCAGCAGCTTAGAAAGGACCAGGGGTCAGCCCCAGCATTTT.

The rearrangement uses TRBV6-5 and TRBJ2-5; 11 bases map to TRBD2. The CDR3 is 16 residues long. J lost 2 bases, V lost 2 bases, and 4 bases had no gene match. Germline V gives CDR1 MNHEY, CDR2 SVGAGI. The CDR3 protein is CASSYGSSGGQETQYF. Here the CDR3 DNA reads TGTGCCAGCAGTTACGGATCTAGCGGGGGGCAAGAGACCCAGTACTTC.

The CDR3 coding sequence is TGTGCCAGCTATGCCGGACAGGGCTACAATGAGCAGTTCTTC. The encoded protein is CASYAGQGYNEQFF. The rearrangement joins TRBV2 to TRBJ2-1; 8 nucleotides align to TRBD1. Germline CDR1 SNHLY, CDR2 FYNNEI. Unmatched junction bases numbered 6, after V lost 8 bases and J lost 3 bases. The CDR3 sequence is 14 residues long. Variable domain in full (rest from reference TRBV2 and TRBJ2-1): EPEVTQTPSHQVTQMGQEVILRCVPISNHLYFYWYRQILGQKVEFLVSFYNNEISEKSEIFDDQFSVERPDGSNFTLKIRSTKLEDSAMYFCASYAGQGYNEQFFGPGTRLTVL.

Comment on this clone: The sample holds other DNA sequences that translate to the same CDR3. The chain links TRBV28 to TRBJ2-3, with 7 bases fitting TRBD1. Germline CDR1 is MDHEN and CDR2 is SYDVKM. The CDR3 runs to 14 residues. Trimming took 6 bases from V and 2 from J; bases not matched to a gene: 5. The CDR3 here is CASSRDSPTDTQYF. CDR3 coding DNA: TGTGCCAGCAGCCGGGACAGCCCCACAGATACGCAGTATTTT.

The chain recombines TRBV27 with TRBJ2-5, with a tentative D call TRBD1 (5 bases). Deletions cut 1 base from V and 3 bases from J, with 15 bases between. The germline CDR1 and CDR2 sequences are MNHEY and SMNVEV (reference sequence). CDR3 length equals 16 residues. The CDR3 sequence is CASSLLVGQGKETQYF. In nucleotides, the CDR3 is TGTGCCAGCAGTTTATTGGTCGGGCAGGGAAAAGAGACCCAGTACTTC.

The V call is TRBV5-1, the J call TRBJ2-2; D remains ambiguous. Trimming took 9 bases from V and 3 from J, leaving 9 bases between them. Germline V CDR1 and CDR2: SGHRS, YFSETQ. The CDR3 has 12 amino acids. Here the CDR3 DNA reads TGCGCCACCCGAGTGGACACCGGGGAGCTGTTTTTT. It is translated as CATRVDTGELFF. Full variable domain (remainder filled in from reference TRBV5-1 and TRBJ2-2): KAGVTQTPRYLIKTRGQQVTLSCSPISGHRSVSWYQQTPGQGLQFLFEYFSETQRNKGNFPGRFSGRQFSNSRSEMNVSTLELGDSALYLCATRVDTGELFFGEGSRLTVL.

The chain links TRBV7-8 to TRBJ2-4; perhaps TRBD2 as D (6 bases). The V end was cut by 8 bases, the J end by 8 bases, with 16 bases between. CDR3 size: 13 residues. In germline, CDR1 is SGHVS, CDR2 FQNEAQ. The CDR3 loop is CASQRWGEDIQYF. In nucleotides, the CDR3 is TGTGCCAGCCAACGATGGGGGGAGGACATTCAGTACTTC.